These T cell receptor beta chains were read from a single sample in a study of vaccination and CD4 T cells after COVID-19. No cognate antigen is known for these TCRs. One entry per CDR3 protein, called by TCRdb with MiXCR from the PCR reads. The table lists about 17,000 distinct CDR3 sequences, approximately 41% of them singletons. Sequenced sample: CD4+ T cells from blood, cultured in vitro. The receptors were gathered from a human donor who had recovered from COVID-19. Each CDR3 is given with its conserved first and last residue. The D gene is left open where the match is weak. Rows give clone size only sometimes, using once, few, many, or a class for an expanded clone.

TRBJ2-3	TRBD1	-	TRBV20-1	CSARVPTGQNLYF	TGCAGTGCTAGAGTTCCTACGGGACAGAATTTATATTTT
TRBJ2-5	-	medium-sized	TRBV20-1	CSARDYGETQYF	TGCAGTGCTAGAGATTACGGGGAGACCCAGTACTTC
TRBJ2-5	-	-	TRBV7-9	CASSLVGWEQETQYF	TGTGCCAGCAGCTTAGTTGGGTGGGAACAAGAGACCCAGTACTTC
TRBJ2-1	-	few	TRBV20-1	CSAKTAREQFF	TGCAGTGCCAAGACCGCCCGTGAGCAGTTCTTC
TRBJ2-7	-	few	TRBV6-2/TRBV6-3	CASLRVGSYEQYF	TGTGCCAGCCTGCGGGTAGGCTCCTACGAGCAGTACTTC
TRBJ2-7	-	-	TRBV29-1	CSVEKAAGAFYEQYF	TGCAGCGTGGAAAAGGCGGCAGGGGCTTTTTACGAGCAGTACTTC
TRBJ2-2	TRBD1	once	TRBV6-2/TRBV6-3	CASRTRIRTGNTGELFF	TGTGCCAGCAGAACCCGAATCAGGACAGGGAACACCGGGGAGCTGTTTTTT
TRBJ1-1	-	few	TRBV12-3/TRBV12-4	CASSTQGKNTEAFF	TGTGCCAGCAGTACACAGGGCAAGAACACTGAAGCTTTCTTT
TRBJ1-1	-	few	TRBV5-1	CASTPLQGRDTEAFF	TGCGCCAGCACCCCCCTGCAGGGGAGGGACACTGAAGCTTTCTTT
TRBJ1-1	-	few	TRBV6-1	CASSLSSRRSSNTEAFF	TGTGCCAGCAGTCTCTCCAGTCGGAGGTCTTCGAACACTGAAGCTTTCTTT
TRBJ2-7	-	few	TRBV11-3	CASSLTNREQYF	TGTGCCAGCAGCTTGACTAATCGCGAGCAGTACTTC
TRBJ1-1	TRBD1	-	TRBV29-1	CSGDRNTEAFF	TGCAGCGGGGACAGGAACACTGAAGCTTTCTTT
TRBJ1-5	-	-	TRBV19	CASSIGDSRWQPQHF	TGTGCCAGTAGTATAGGTGACAGTCGGTGGCAGCCCCAGCATTTT
TRBJ1-2	-	few	TRBV15	CATSQDRIYGYTF	TGTGCCACCAGTCAGGACAGAATCTATGGCTACACCTTC
TRBJ2-5	-	medium-sized	TRBV7-2	CASSLVSQETQYF	TGTGCCAGCAGCTTAGTCAGCCAAGAGACCCAGTACTTC
TRBJ2-2	-	few	TRBV6-1	CASKTSTGELFF	TGTGCCAGTAAAACATCTACCGGGGAGCTGTTTTTT
TRBJ1-2	TRBD1	few	TRBV6-1	CASSRTGPYYGYTF	TGTGCCAGCTCGAGGACAGGTCCTTACTATGGCTACACCTTC
TRBJ2-2	TRBD2	-	TRBV20-1	CSARGSGSGTGELFF	TGCAGTGCTAGGGGTAGCGGGAGCGGAACCGGGGAGCTGTTTTTT
TRBJ2-1	-	-	TRBV10-1	CASSVADQDEQFF	TGCGCCAGCAGTGTCGCCGACCAGGATGAGCAGTTCTTC
TRBJ1-1	-	once	TRBV4-1	CASSPRLGTEAFF	TGCGCCAGCAGCCCCCGGTTGGGCACTGAAGCTTTCTTT
TRBJ2-7	TRBD2	-	TRBV25-1	CASSAPGRAFDEQYF	TGTGCCAGCAGTGCCCCCGGGAGGGCCTTCGACGAGCAGTACTTC
TRBJ2-3	TRBD1	-	TRBV30	CATTKGLGQGKDTQYF	TGTGCCACGACCAAAGGCCTGGGACAGGGGAAAGATACGCAGTATTTT
TRBJ2-7	TRBD1	-	TRBV7-9	CASSSPGQGIYEQYF	TGTGCCAGCAGCTCTCCCGGACAGGGGATCTACGAGCAGTACTTC
TRBJ2-3	TRBD2	-	TRBV30	CAWTKAGAGDTQYF	TGTGCCTGGACTAAAGCGGGAGCGGGAGATACGCAGTATTTT
TRBJ2-2	TRBD2	few	TRBV10-3	CAISESASGTGELFF	TGTGCCATCAGTGAGTCAGCTAGCGGCACCGGGGAGCTGTTTTTT
TRBJ2-7	-	few	TRBV14	CASSQGGPGYEQYF	TGTGCCAGCAGTCAAGGAGGGCCAGGGTACGAGCAGTACTTC
TRBJ2-5	TRBD2	-	TRBV20-1	CSSPAGIQETQYF	TGCAGTTCCCCAGCGGGGATACAAGAGACCCAGTACTTC
TRBJ1-5	-	-	TRBV7-9	CASSLSENQPQHF	TGTGCCAGCAGCTTGTCAGAGAATCAGCCCCAGCATTTT
TRBJ2-3	-	few	TRBV20-1	CSARSPFGEGTDTQYF	TGCAGTGCTAGATCTCCTTTCGGGGAAGGCACAGATACGCAGTATTTT
TRBJ1-1	-	few	TRBV2	CASSAGPNTEAFF	TGTGCCAGCAGTGCAGGGCCGAACACTGAAGCTTTCTTT
TRBJ1-2	-	-	TRBV7-2	CASSLSRDHYGYTF	TGTGCCAGCAGCTTAAGCAGGGATCACTATGGCTACACCTTC
TRBJ2-1	TRBD2	-	TRBV7-8	CASRRIAGAAYNEQFF	TGTGCCAGCAGACGGATAGCGGGAGCGGCCTACAATGAGCAGTTCTTC
TRBJ2-1	TRBD2	-	TRBV20-1	CSVVAGIDEQFF	TGCAGTGTTGTAGCGGGAATCGATGAGCAGTTCTTC
TRBJ1-1	TRBD1	few	TRBV2	CASSATGGDEAFF	TGTGCCAGCAGTGCTACAGGGGGCGATGAAGCTTTCTTT
TRBJ1-5	-	-	TRBV6-1	CASSQDRDFYQPQHF	TGTGCCAGCAGTCAGGACCGGGACTTTTATCAGCCCCAGCATTTT
TRBJ1-6	TRBD1	-	TRBV5-1	CASSGTGSPNSPLHF	TGCGCCAGCAGCGGGACAGGGAGTCCTAATTCACCCCTCCACTTT
TRBJ1-2	TRBD1	few	TRBV27	CASSPRQGLGYGYTF	TGTGCCAGCAGTCCACGACAGGGGCTGGGGTATGGCTACACCTTC
TRBJ1-5	-	few	TRBV10-3	CAISDGDQPQHF	TGTGCCATCAGTGACGGAGATCAGCCCCAGCATTTT
TRBJ2-2	-	-	TRBV10-3	CAISESIYTGELFF	TGTGCCATCAGTGAGTCCATTTACACCGGGGAGCTGTTTTTT
TRBJ2-5	-	-	TRBV7-9	CASSPEGRETQYF	TGTGCCAGCAGCCCGGAGGGGCGAGAGACCCAGTACTTC
TRBJ2-3	-	-	TRBV5-4	CASSLEGGTQYF	TGTGCCAGCAGCTTGGAGGGCGGTACGCAGTATTTT